This note documents a single TCR beta chain sequence. A few counts support this clone. The clone's antigen remains unknown. Base qualities are not at hand, and no much larger clone is one base apart. V is clipped by 1 base and J by 9 bases, and the sequence between their germline boundaries is 12 bases long. The CDR3 has 14 amino acids, counting the end cysteine and phenylalanine. The only DNA kept is the CDR3, 42 bases in frame from the first base. According to the germline V gene, CDR1 reads SGHAT and CDR2 reads FQNNGV. This sample was included in a study of blood T cell repertoires in COVID-19 (dated by TCRdb to 2020 to 2021). Context from the whole study: Collaborator samples came from the United States, Italy and Spain and covered acute and convalescent phases of COVID-19. The prospective study material was composed of cDNA or gDNA derived from T cells, B-cell-depleted T cells, or PBMCs. The dataset comprised deeply sampled blood TCRbeta repertoires from subjects exposed to, actively infected with, or recovered from COVID-19. The repertoires were made available in a free public database intended to serve as a resource for research on the immune response to SARS-CoV-2. The samples were drawn from the first 160 participants of the ongoing ImmuneRACE study and from 950 to 1,500 subjects provided by 6 global collaborators. Sample metadata almost always included a de-identified subject ID, COVID-19 status, age in years and sex. Where HLA class I and class II types were available, the types were taken from metadata supplied by the sample provider, not from assay-based typing.

The collaborating institutions used their own protocols to collect whole blood in K2EDTA tubes. For TCRbeta analysis, collaborators shipped samples as frozen whole blood, isolated PBMCs, or DNA extracted from either of those sample types. TCRbeta CDR3 regions were amplified from genomic DNA by means of the immunoSEQ Assay, a bias-controlled multiplex PCR. In the source study's methods: Within the assay, amplification of reference gene primers was used to estimate how many nucleated cells each sample contained. Sequence reads were collapsed and filtered to measure the absolute abundance of every unique TCRbeta CDR3 rearrangement. For each sample, productive Simpson clonality was calculated as the square root of Simpson's diversity index over productive rearrangements. TCRdb limited this immuneACCESS table to in-frame rearrangements with V and J called. A share of clones is missing; checked studies link under half to unresolved V genes, and the rest is unexplained. For V, J and clone size, that table is used; D and trimming come from the DNA. Present in this sample are tens of thousands of clones, 80% to 90% of which were seen just once. Roughly 14% of the sample is held by the ten biggest clonotypes.

The investigation overall reported the following: The quantity of clinical and demographic metadata differed by source and by participant and was supplied without curation.

This clonotype originated in a human donor in a cohort sampled during active COVID-19. The donor label of this sample is uncertain. Sequenced input: peripheral blood. Recombination connected TRBV11-2 to TRBJ1-4; the D region possibly corresponds to TRBD1 (5 bases align). The nucleotides are TGTGCCAGCAGCTTAGTGGCAGGGTCACAAAAACTGTTTTTT. Its amino acids are CASSLVAGSQKLFF.